This T cell receptor (beta chain) stems from a study of shared clonotypes between healthy human individuals. Every subset had its genomic DNA shared out evenly among several immunoSEQ plates. Method: immunoSEQ multiplex PCR; TCRdb's copy keeps in-frame clones and lacks some. The sample lists 900,000 to 1,200,000 clones; around 78% were seen once. This CDR3 spans 16 amino acids. V shed 1 base, J shed 3 bases, and the junction held 7 bases outside the gene matches. The germline V gene has CDR1 KGHSH and CDR2 LQKENI. This rearrangement joins TRBV18 to TRBJ2-3; the match to TRBD1 covers 7 bases. The sequence came from a man aged 18 to 35 in good health. Some clones in this sample may be carry-over from other donors' samples. Source material: memory CD4+ T cells from PBMCs. Subset described: CD45RA-negative fraction. The CDR3 sequence is CASSPRTGSWTDTQYF. The CDR3 bases are TGTGCCAGCTCACCACGGACAGGCAGTTGGACAGATACGCAGTATTTT.